This passage covers 20 T cell receptor beta chains from one sample sequenced in a study of blood T cells in healthy people across ages. Through a sample-barcoded 5' primer and a J-beta primer mix, a second PCR was run for roughly 6 to 12 cycles. MiXCR, run by TCRdb on the 5' RACE reads, gives a single entry per CDR3 protein. The sample lists roughly 1.5 million distinct CDR3 sequences; 35% to 45% were seen once. Sample: blood. These receptors all stem from a woman aged 18-29 years in good health.

The rearrangement links TRBV20-1 to TRBJ2-5; 7 bases match TRBD1. Germline assignment: CDR1 DFQATT and CDR2 SNEGSKA (reference sequence). This CDR3 is 13 amino acids long. J lost 2 bases, V lost 2 bases, and 2 bases had no gene match. The CDR3 region is CSARSGQQETQYF. The CDR3 DNA sequence: TGCAGTGCTAGATCGGGACAGCAAGAGACCCAGTACTTC.

The gene calls are TRBV4-3 and TRBJ2-3; TRBD1 might be the D (5 bases). Trimming removed 3 bases at V and 2 bases at J, with 21 bases between. The germline gives CDR1 LGHNA, CDR2 YSLEER. The CDR3 totals 18 residues. The CDR3 here is CASSQVVGPAFSTDTQYF. CDR3 DNA sequence: TGCGCCAGCAGCCAGGTCGTGGGGCCAGCCTTTTCCACAGATACGCAGTATTTT.

This rearrangement joins TRBV7-9 to TRBJ1-2, with D perhaps TRBD1 (6 bases). Trimming took 5 bases from V and 1 from J, leaving 17 bases between them. Germline assignment: CDR1 SEHNR and CDR2 FQNEAQ (reference sequence). CDR3 size: 16 residues. The CDR3 nucleotides are TGTGCCAGCAGCCAAGGGCAGGGGTCGGGTAACTATGGCTACACCTTC. Encoded protein: CASSQGQGSGNYGYTF.

Details on this clonotype: Germline and junction disagree at one end, which may indicate a read error. This chain uses TRBV4-3 with TRBJ2-7; 7 nucleotides agree with TRBD2. The germline CDR1 and CDR2 sequences are LGHNA and YSLEER. CDR3 length equals 14 residues. CDR3 protein: CASCQQRGSYEQYF. DNA of the CDR3: TGCGCCAGCTGCCAACAGCGGGGTTCCTACGAGCAGTACTTC.

The genes are TRBV12-5 and TRBJ2-1, with 10 bases that match TRBD2. From germline, CDR1 is LGHNT and CDR2 FRNRAP. The CDR3 covers 16 residues. Trimming removed 0 bases from V and 4 bases from J; junction bases left unmatched: 3. This CDR3 reads CASGLVVAGGYNEQFF. The DNA of the CDR3 is TGTGCTAGTGGTTTGGTGGTAGCGGGGGGATACAATGAGCAGTTCTTC. Together with reference TRBV12-5 and TRBJ2-1, the CDR3 gives the full variable domain: DARVTQTPRHKVTEMGQEVTMRCQPILGHNTVFWYRQTMMQGLELLAYFRNRAPLDDSGMPKDRFSAEMPDATLATLKIQPSEPRDSAVYFCASGLVVAGGYNEQFFGPGTRLTVL.

This chain uses TRBV10-3 with TRBJ2-4; 12 nucleotides match TRBD2. This CDR3 has 16 residues. V lost 3 bases and J lost 1; bases outside the gene matches: 1. Germline lookup yields CDR1 ENHRY and CDR2 SYGVKD. The CDR3 here is CAISDGLAGAKNIQYF. The CDR3 nucleotides read TGTGCCATCAGTGATGGACTAGCGGGGGCCAAAAACATTCAGTACTTC.

The chain has TRBV12-3 or TRBV12-4 and TRBJ2-1; no definite D call. This CDR3 contains 12 residues. Trimming took 3 bases from V and 8 from J, leaving 8 bases between them. The CDR3 region is CASSFVVDEQFF. The CDR3 DNA is TGTGCCAGCAGTTTCGTGGTTGATGAGCAGTTCTTC.

This clonotype was seen many times. The CDR3 DNA sequence: TGTGCCAGCAGTTCTAGCGGGAGGGCCTACAATGAGCAGTTCTTC. It encodes CASSSSGRAYNEQFF. The rearrangement joins TRBV12-3 or TRBV12-4 to TRBJ2-1; 12 bases match TRBD2. CDR3 size: 15 residues. Unmatched junction bases numbered 0, after V lost 4 bases and J lost 2 bases.

The chain joins TRBV6-2 or TRBV6-3 to TRBJ2-4; D may correspond to TRBD1 or TRBD2 (5 bases each). Near its end, the DNA agrees better with TRBJ2-7, so the J call may be wrong. This CDR3 region has 12 residues. The germline CDR1 and CDR2 sequences are MNHEY and SVGEGT. The CDR3 bases are TGTGCCAGCAGTTACTGGGGGTTCGAGCAGTACTTC. Its protein is CASSYWGFEQYF.

This chain links TRBV7-2 with TRBJ2-1; D uncertain. Germline CDR1 reads SGHTA; CDR2 reads FQGNSA. Trimming shortened V by 5 bases and J by 0 bases, and 14 bases separated the two germline ends. The CDR3 extends over 16 amino acids. CDR3: CASSLSTRSSYNEQFF. The CDR3 DNA sequence: TGTGCCAGCAGCCTTTCGACTCGCAGCTCCTACAATGAGCAGTTCTTC.

The chain couples TRBV10-3 to TRBJ2-5; 10 nucleotides align to TRBD1. CDR1 is ENHRY and CDR2 is SYGVKD in the germline V gene. CDR3 length: 15 amino acids. V lost 4 bases and J lost 1; bases outside the gene matches: 3. CDR3 protein: CAISGQGATQETQYF. CDR3 DNA: TGTGCCATCAGTGGACAGGGGGCTACCCAAGAGACCCAGTACTTC.

In this sample, this clonotype turned up a few times. J is TRBJ2-7 and V is TRBV4-3, with D possibly being TRBD1 or TRBD2 (5 bases each). Per the germline V gene, CDR1 is LGHNA and CDR2 is YSLEER. V shed 1 base and J shed 0 bases, with 16 bases lying between them. The CDR3 is 17 amino acids. CDR3 in amino acids: CASSQVWGPGSSYEQYF. As DNA, the CDR3 is TGCGCCAGCAGCCAAGTTTGGGGCCCAGGGAGCTCCTACGAGCAGTACTTC.

This clonotype was recorded a few times. V usage is TRBV7-8 and J usage is TRBJ1-1; D is unclear. Germline assignment: CDR1 SGHVS and CDR2 FQNEAQ. V was trimmed by 1 base and J by 11 bases, leaving 11 bases between them. CDR3 length: 12 amino acids. CDR3 sequence reads: CASSLVEARAFF. In nucleotides, the CDR3 is TGTGCCAGCAGCTTAGTAGAGGCGCGGGCTTTCTTT.

The CDR3 DNA reads TGTGCCAGCAGCGAGTCCCAGCAGCGGGGGCCTTCCTACAATGAGCAGTTCTTC. Translated, it gives CASSESQQRGPSYNEQFF. The rearrangement uses TRBV7-2 and TRBJ2-1; 8 bases are a match to TRBD2. With 5 bases clipped from V and 1 base from J, the junction kept 13 bases outside the gene matches. This CDR3 spans 18 amino acids. In germline, CDR1 is SGHTA, CDR2 FQGNSA.

V gene TRBV7-3 combines with J gene TRBJ2-3, with D possibly being TRBD2 (6 bases). V lost 2 bases and J 0 bases, leaving 15 bases between the germline ends. Germline CDR1 reads SGHTA; CDR2 reads FQGTGA. The CDR3 runs to 17 residues. The CDR3: CASSLAASATSTDTQYF. DNA of the CDR3: TGTGCCAGCAGCTTAGCGGCTAGCGCGACCAGCACAGATACGCAGTATTTT.

This clonotype has more than one count but fewer than ten. CDR3 nucleotides: TGTGCCAGCAGTCCGACTTATACTCTAAGCAATCAGCCCCAGCATTTT. Translating it yields CASSPTYTLSNQPQHF. The V call is TRBV6-5, the J call TRBJ1-5; D remains unclear. Germline loops: CDR1 MNHEY, CDR2 SVGAGI. This CDR3 has 16 amino acids. The V end was cut by 5 bases, the J end by 1 base, with 15 bases between.

The gene calls are TRBV25-1 and TRBJ1-2; D gene ambiguous. The germline CDR1 and CDR2 sequences are MGHDK and SYGVNS. This CDR3 spans 14 amino acids. Trimming cost V 0 bases and J 8 bases, with 13 bases left between them. The DNA for the CDR3 is TGTGCCAGCAGTGAATACCTGGCGTTGGGCGGCTACACCTTC. This sequence encodes CASSEYLALGGYTF.

The sample holds a few counts of this clonotype. The genes are TRBV2 and TRBJ2-3, with 11 bases that match TRBD2. The CDR3 totals 14 residues. V was pared by 8 bases and J by 9 bases, with 10 bases of the junction left unmatched. CDR1 and CDR2 (germline): SNHLY, FYNNEI. CDR3 in DNA: TGTGCCAGCTGTGCGACTAGCGGGGTCGCCACGCAGTATTTT. Protein sequence: CASCATSGVATQYF.

V usage is TRBV6-2 or TRBV6-3 and J usage is TRBJ2-7, with D possibly being TRBD2 (5 bases). V lost 6 bases to trimming and J lost 1 base, with 16 bases between them. The germline CDR1 and CDR2 sequences are MNHEY and SVGEGT. This CDR3 comprises 15 residues. CDR3 bases: TGTGCCAGCAGCGCGTCGGGGTGGGCTTCCTACGAGCAGTACTTC. This translates into CASSASGWASYEQYF.

The chain couples TRBV20-1 to TRBJ2-1; D unclear. The DNA end lines up better with TRBJ2-7; the J call may be wrong. The CDR3 runs 16 residues. Per germline, CDR1 DFQATT and CDR2 SNEGSKA (reference sequence). CDR3 sequence (DNA): TGCAGTGCTATCTCGGCAGTACTGAGCTCCTACAATGAGCAGTACTTC. Amino acids: CSAISAVLSSYNEQYF.